This T cell receptor (beta chain) appears in the sequencing data of a study of tissue T cells after allogeneic stem cell transplantation. Germline V gene data show CDR1 as SGDLS and CDR2 as YYNGEE. The CDR3 has 16 amino acids. On this clone: Compared with germline, one end of the junction differs, possibly owing to a read error.

The data were produced by immunoSEQ multiplex PCR, yet TCRdb's version contains in-frame clones alone and is incomplete. This table has more than 5,500 clones, around 78% appearing once. The sequencing used skin, collected at autopsy. V and J are TRBV9 and TRBJ2-1, with D perhaps TRBD2 (6 bases). This TCR was recovered from a male patient aged 60 or over with steroid-refractory graft-versus-host disease after an allogeneic stem cell transplant. Some T cells may be provided by the graft donor. CDR3 residues: CANSAPPGEGYNEQFF. CDR3 nucleotides: TGTGCCAACAGCGCTCCCCCGGGGGAAGGGTACAATGAGCAGTTCTTC.